The entry that follows covers one T cell receptor (beta chain) sequence. The sample originates from a study of blood T cells in healthy people across ages. Whole-study context: Template switching caught about one barcoded beta molecule for each two T cells.

V was cut by 5 bases and J by 3 bases, with 16 bases left in between. The CDR3 contains 15 residues. Germline CDR1 and CDR2: SEHNR and FQNEAQ (reference sequence). For the second PCR, which ran for roughly 6 to 11 cycles, a sample-barcoded 5' primer and a J-beta primer mix were used. Carrying 12 random nucleotides, a template-switch adaptor labeled each individual cDNA molecule. TCRdb re-analysed the 5' RACE reads in MiXCR, keeping a single row per CDR3 protein. The table includes around 1,000,000 distinct CDR3 sequences, approximately 25% detected once. This same sample was also taken into another study, of T cells of mothers and their children. That study adds: The study sampled three healthy Caucasian mothers and their six children.

The TCR was taken from a girl between 2 and 10 years old in good health. This chain links TRBV7-9 with TRBJ1-2; D possibly corresponds to TRBD1 (6 bases). The sequencing input was blood. CDR3 sequence (DNA): TGTGCCAGCAGCCCAGGGACCTACAGGGACTATGGCTACACCTTC. Amino acid sequence: CASSPGTYRDYGYTF.